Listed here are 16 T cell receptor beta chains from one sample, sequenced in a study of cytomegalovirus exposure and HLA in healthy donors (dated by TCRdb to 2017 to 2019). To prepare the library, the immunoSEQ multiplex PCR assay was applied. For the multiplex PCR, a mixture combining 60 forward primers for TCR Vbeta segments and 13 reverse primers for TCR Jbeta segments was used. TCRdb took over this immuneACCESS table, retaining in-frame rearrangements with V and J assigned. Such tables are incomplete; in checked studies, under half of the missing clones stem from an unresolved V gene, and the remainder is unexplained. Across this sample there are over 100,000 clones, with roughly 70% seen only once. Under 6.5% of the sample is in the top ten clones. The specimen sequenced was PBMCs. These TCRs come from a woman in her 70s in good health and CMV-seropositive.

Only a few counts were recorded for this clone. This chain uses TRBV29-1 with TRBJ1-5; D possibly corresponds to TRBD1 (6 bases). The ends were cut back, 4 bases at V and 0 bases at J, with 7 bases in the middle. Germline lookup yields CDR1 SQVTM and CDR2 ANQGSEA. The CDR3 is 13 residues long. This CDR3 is CSVGQDSNQPQHF. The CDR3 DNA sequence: TGCAGCGTTGGACAGGATAGCAATCAGCCCCAGCATTTT.

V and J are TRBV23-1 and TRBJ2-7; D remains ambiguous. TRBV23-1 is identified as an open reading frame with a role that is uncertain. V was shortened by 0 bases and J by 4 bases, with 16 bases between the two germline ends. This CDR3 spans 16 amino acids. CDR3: CASSQSSTRQPYEQYF. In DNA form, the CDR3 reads TGCGCCAGCAGTCAATCCAGTACAAGACAACCTTACGAGCAGTACTTC.

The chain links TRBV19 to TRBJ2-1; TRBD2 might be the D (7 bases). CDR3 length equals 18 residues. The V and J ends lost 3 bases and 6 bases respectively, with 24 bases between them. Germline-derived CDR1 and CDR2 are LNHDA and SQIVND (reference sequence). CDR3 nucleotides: TGTGCCAGTAGTATGGTCGGGGGGCTTGTCGGAACGTCCAATGAGCAGTTCTTC. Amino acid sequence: CASSMVGGLVGTSNEQFF.

The DNA of the CDR3 is TGTGCCAGCAGTTACGACGGGAGCACAGATACGCAGTATTTT. Residues: CASSYDGSTDTQYF. The V gene is TRBV6-6, the J gene TRBJ2-3; D is ambiguous. Per germline, CDR1 MNHNY and CDR2 SVGAGI (reference sequence). Deletions cut 2 bases from V and 0 bases from J, with 6 bases between. This CDR3 region has 14 residues.

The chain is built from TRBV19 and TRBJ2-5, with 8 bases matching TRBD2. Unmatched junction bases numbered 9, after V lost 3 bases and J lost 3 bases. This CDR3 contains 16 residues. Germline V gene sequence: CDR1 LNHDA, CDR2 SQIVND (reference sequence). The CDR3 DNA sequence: TGTGCCAGTAGTATGGAGCGGGGGAGATTTGAAGAGACCCAGTACTTC. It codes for CASSMERGRFEETQYF. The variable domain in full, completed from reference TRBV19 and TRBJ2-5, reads DGGITQSPKYLFRKEGQNVTLSCEQNLNHDAMYWYRQDPGQGLRLIYYSQIVNDFQKGDIAEGYSVSREKKESFPLTVTSAQKNPTAFYLCASSMERGRFEETQYFGPGTRLLVL.

CDR3 loop: CASSPFTGEKLFF. The DNA for the CDR3 is TGTGCCAGCTCCCCCTTTACAGGTGAAAAACTGTTTTTT. This chain connects TRBV18 to TRBJ1-4; possible D gene TRBD1, 5 bases. Looked up from germline, CDR1 is KGHSH and CDR2 is LQKENI. The length of the CDR3 is 13 residues. Trimming cost V 6 bases and J 7 bases, with 12 bases left between them.

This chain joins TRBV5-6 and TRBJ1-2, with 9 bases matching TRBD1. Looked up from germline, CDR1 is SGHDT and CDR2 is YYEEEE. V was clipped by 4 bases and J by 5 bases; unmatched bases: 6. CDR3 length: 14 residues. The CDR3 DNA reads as TGTGCCAGCAGCGTTCCGGGGACAGGGTATGGCTACACCTTC. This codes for CASSVPGTGYGYTF. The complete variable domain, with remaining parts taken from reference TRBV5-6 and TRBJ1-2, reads DAGVTQSPTHLIKTRGQQVTLRCSPKSGHDTVSWYQQALGQGPQFIFQYYEEEERQRGNFPDRFSGHQFPNYSSELNVNALLLGDSALYLCASSVPGTGYGYTFGSGTRLTVV.

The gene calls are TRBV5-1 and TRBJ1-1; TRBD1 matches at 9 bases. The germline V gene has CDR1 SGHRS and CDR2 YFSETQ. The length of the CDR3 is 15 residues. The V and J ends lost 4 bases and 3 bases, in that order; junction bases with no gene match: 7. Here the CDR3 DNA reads TGCGCCAGCAGCCCAATGACAGGGGGGGACACTGAAGCTTTCTTT. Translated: CASSPMTGGDTEAFF.

Here the CDR3 reads CASSLRGSYEQYF. DNA for the CDR3: TGTGCCAGCAGCTTAAGGGGCTCCTACGAGCAGTACTTC. The chain employs TRBV7-8 and TRBJ2-5, with D perhaps TRBD1 (5 bases). The DNA end is a closer match to TRBJ2-7, so the J assignment may be wrong. The germline V gene has CDR1 SGHVS and CDR2 FQNEAQ. This CDR3 region has 13 residues.

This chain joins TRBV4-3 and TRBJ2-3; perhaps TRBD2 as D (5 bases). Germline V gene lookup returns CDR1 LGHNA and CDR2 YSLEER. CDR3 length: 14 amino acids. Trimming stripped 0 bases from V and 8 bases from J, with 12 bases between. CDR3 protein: CASSQDRASGTQYF. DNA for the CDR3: TGCGCCAGCAGCCAAGATAGGGCAAGCGGTACGCAGTATTTT.

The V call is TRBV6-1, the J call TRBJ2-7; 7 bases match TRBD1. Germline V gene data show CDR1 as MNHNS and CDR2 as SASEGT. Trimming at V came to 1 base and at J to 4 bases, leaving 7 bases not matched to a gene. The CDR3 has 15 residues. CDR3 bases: TGTGCCAGCAGTGAAGACAGGACAGGCCCTTACGAGCAGTACTTC. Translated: CASSEDRTGPYEQYF.

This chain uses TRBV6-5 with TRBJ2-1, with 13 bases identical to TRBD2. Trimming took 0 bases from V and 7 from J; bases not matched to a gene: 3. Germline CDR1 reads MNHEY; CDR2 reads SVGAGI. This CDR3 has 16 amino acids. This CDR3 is CASSYSRLAGGNEQFF. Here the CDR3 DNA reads TGTGCCAGCAGTTACTCGAGACTAGCGGGGGGTAATGAGCAGTTCTTC.

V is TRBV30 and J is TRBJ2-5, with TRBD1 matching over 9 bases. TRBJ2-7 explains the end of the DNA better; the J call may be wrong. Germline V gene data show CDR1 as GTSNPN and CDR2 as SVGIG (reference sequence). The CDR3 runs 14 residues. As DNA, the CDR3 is TGTGCCTGGAGTAGAACAGGGGGCTTCTACGAGCAGTACTTC. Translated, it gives CAWSRTGGFYEQYF.

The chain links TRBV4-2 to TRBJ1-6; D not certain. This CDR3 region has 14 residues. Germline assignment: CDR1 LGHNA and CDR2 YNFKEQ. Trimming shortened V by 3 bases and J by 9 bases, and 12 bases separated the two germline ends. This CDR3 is CASSQDLAGSPLHF. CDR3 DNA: TGTGCCAGCAGCCAGGATCTAGCGGGTTCACCCCTCCACTTT.

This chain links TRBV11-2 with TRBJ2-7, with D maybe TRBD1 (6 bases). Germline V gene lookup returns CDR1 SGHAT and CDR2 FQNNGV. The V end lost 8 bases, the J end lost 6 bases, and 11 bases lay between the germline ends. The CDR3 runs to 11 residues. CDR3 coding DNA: TGTGCCAGCGGGACACCACTCGAGCAGTACTTC. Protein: CASGTPLEQYF.

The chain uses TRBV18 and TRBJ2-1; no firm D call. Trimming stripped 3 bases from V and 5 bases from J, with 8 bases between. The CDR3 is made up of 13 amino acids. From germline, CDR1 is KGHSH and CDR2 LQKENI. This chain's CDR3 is CASSPQSNNEQFF. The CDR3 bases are TGTGCCAGCTCACCTCAATCAAACAATGAGCAGTTCTTC.